One sample yielded the 25 T cell receptor beta chains listed below, sequenced in a study of blood T cell repertoires in COVID-19. Data came from immunoSEQ multiplex PCR; TCRdb stores just in-frame clones and leaves some out. The sample carries under 450,000 clones, around 86% recorded once. The source material was PBMCs or T cells enriched from blood (not recorded which). The receptor source for this set is a woman aged 45-65 years who had recovered from COVID-19.

This clone showed up just a few times. The chain has TRBV7-9 and TRBJ2-1; TRBD2 matches at 9 bases. Trimming at V came to 3 bases and at J to 0 bases, leaving 12 bases not matched to a gene. Per the germline V gene, CDR1 is SEHNR and CDR2 is FQNEAQ (reference sequence). The CDR3 runs 19 residues. CDR3 in amino acids: CASSLQRLAGSFSYNEQFF. In DNA form, the CDR3 reads TGTGCCAGCAGCTTGCAACGGCTAGCGGGATCCTTCTCCTACAATGAGCAGTTCTTC.

V gene TRBV2 combines with J gene TRBJ1-2; weak D call: TRBD1 (5 bases). CDR3 length: 15 amino acids. The V gene lost 2 bases and the J gene lost 2 bases, with 12 bases spanning the gap. Germline CDR1 reads SNHLY; CDR2 reads FYNNEI. Here the CDR3 DNA reads TGTGCCAGCAGTGAATTGGGCTCAGGGAACTATGGCTACACCTTC. Its translation: CASSELGSGNYGYTF.

This chain connects TRBV5-6 to TRBJ2-2; possible D gene TRBD2, 5 bases. Germline V CDR1 and CDR2: SGHDT, YYEEEE. This CDR3 comprises 15 residues. Trimming removed 6 bases at V and 1 base at J, with 13 bases between. This chain's CDR3 is CASTTAGLNTGELFF. The DNA for the CDR3 is TGTGCCAGCACCACCGCGGGCTTGAACACCGGGGAGCTGTTTTTT. The full variable domain, in which reference TRBV5-6 and TRBJ2-2 provide the parts outside the CDR3, is DAGVTQSPTHLIKTRGQQVTLRCSPKSGHDTVSWYQQALGQGPQFIFQYYEEEERQRGNFPDRFSGHQFPNYSSELNVNALLLGDSALYLCASTTAGLNTGELFFGEGSRLTVL.

This clone appeared a single time. The chain is built from TRBV9 and TRBJ2-1, with TRBD2 identical over 8 bases. Germline trimming cut 2 bases from V and 3 bases from J; bases unmatched to any gene: 4. Germline values: CDR1 SGDLS, CDR2 YYNGEE. The CDR3 is 15 amino acids. CDR3 loop: CASSVVSGGYNEQFF. Written as DNA, the CDR3 is TGTGCCAGCAGCGTCGTAAGCGGGGGCTACAATGAGCAGTTCTTC.

This clone showed up many times. The J gene is TRBJ1-6, the V gene TRBV5-1, with D tentatively TRBD1 (6 bases). V dropped 0 bases and J dropped 10 bases, with 8 bases sitting between them. The CDR3 has 13 amino acids. Germline CDR1 reads SGHRS; CDR2 reads YFSETQ. CDR3 DNA sequence: TGCGCCAGCAGCTTGGAGGACAGCTCACCCCTCCACTTT. The encoded protein is CASSLEDSSPLHF.

This clone was seen only a few times. The chain couples TRBV9 to TRBJ1-1; D gene uncertain. Trimming took off 2 bases at V and 1 base at J, with 18 bases between the two ends. The CDR3 has 17 residues. CDR1 and CDR2 (germline): SGDLS, YYNGEE. The CDR3 sequence is CASSVSPTPGENTEAFF. CDR3 in DNA: TGTGCCAGCAGCGTTAGTCCAACGCCCGGGGAGAACACTGAAGCTTTCTTT.

The J gene is TRBJ2-7, the V gene TRBV7-6; 9 nucleotides align to TRBD2. This CDR3 spans 14 amino acids. V lost 5 bases and J lost 1; bases outside the gene matches: 3. The germline CDR1 and CDR2 sequences are SGHVS and FNYEAQ. The CDR3 protein is CASSRSGSSYEQYF. The CDR3 DNA is TGTGCCAGCAGCCGTAGCGGGAGTTCCTACGAGCAGTACTTC.

The J gene is TRBJ1-3, the V gene TRBV21-1; TRBD1 was called by the table and not checked on the DNA. TRBV21-1 is termed a pseudogene. This CDR3 region has 19 residues. CDR3 amino acids: CASSKGTTDDRGSGNTIYF. In DNA form, the CDR3 reads TGTGCCAGCAGCAAAGGGACCACGGATGACAGGGGAAGTGGAAACACCATATATTTT.

This chain links TRBV7-2 with TRBJ1-2, with a possible D match to TRBD1 (5 bases). V was shortened by 3 bases and J by 5 bases, with 13 bases between the two germline ends. CDR1 and CDR2 from the germline V gene are SGHTA and FQGNSA. The CDR3 is 14 residues long. The CDR3 is CASSLGRASYGYTF. In DNA form, the CDR3 reads TGTGCCAGCAGCTTGGGCAGGGCTAGTTATGGCTACACCTTC.

CDR3 coding DNA: TGTGCCAGCAGCCCAGAGTTCCAGTCAAACTATGGCTACACCTTC. It specifies CASSPEFQSNYGYTF. V and J are TRBV3-1 (or the pseudogene TRBV3-2) and TRBJ1-2; D is unresolved. From germline, CDR1 is LGHDT and CDR2 YNNKEL (reference sequence). Trimming pared 4 bases from V and 2 bases from J, leaving 14 bases between. There are 15 residues in the CDR3.

This clone has a handful of counts. The CDR3 region is CSANRGSTEAFF. In DNA form, the CDR3 reads TGCAGCGCCAACAGGGGTAGCACTGAAGCTTTCTTT. The chain employs TRBV29-1 and TRBJ1-1, with 7 bases that match TRBD1. This CDR3 comprises 12 residues. Germline lookup yields CDR1 SQVTM and CDR2 ANQGSEA. V was clipped by 7 bases and J by 4 bases; unmatched bases: 6.

V usage is TRBV6-2 or TRBV6-3 and J usage is TRBJ2-3; a possible D gene is TRBD2 (6 bases). Germline V CDR1 and CDR2: MNHEY, SVGEGT. The V end lost 2 bases, the J end lost 2 bases, and 17 bases lay between the germline ends. This CDR3 is built from 17 residues. The CDR3 reads CASSYELGRGHTDTQYF. CDR3 sequence (DNA): TGTGCCAGCAGTTACGAATTAGGGCGGGGCCACACAGATACGCAGTATTTT.

The gene calls are TRBV2 and TRBJ2-1; the match to TRBD2 covers 11 bases. V lost 5 bases and J lost 5; bases outside the gene matches: 5. Germline V gene sequence: CDR1 SNHLY, CDR2 FYNNEI. The length of the CDR3 is 15 residues. The CDR3 nucleotides are TGTGCCAGCAGTCAGGGACTAGCGGAAAACAATGAGCAGTTCTTC. Translation gives CASSQGLAENNEQFF.

For the CDR3, the DNA is TGTGCCAGTAGTATTCAGGGCCTCCCGGTTGGGGCTTTCTTT. This codes for CASSIQGLPVGAFF. The chain couples TRBV19 to TRBJ1-1; D is possibly TRBD1 (5 bases). This CDR3 contains 14 residues. Trimming took off 3 bases at V and 11 bases at J, with 19 bases between the two ends. Germline CDR1 reads LNHDA; CDR2 reads SQIVND (reference sequence).

With respect to this clone: The junction does not match germline at one end; this may be a read error. The CDR3 nucleotides are TGTGCCAGTAGTACTCCATCGACAGGAACTTATGAAAAACTGTTTTTT. Encoded protein: CASSTPSTGTYEKLFF. J is TRBJ1-4 and V is TRBV19; D may be TRBD1 (6 bases). Germline V gene sequence: CDR1 LNHDA, CDR2 SQIVND (reference sequence). This CDR3 contains 16 residues.

The rearrangement links TRBV19 to TRBJ2-1; maybe TRBD1 (6 bases). This CDR3 has 12 residues. The germline CDR1 and CDR2 sequences are LNHDA and SQIVND (reference sequence). V lost 6 bases, J lost 7 bases, and 10 bases lay in between. CDR3 loop: CASSSQGNEQFF. The CDR3 DNA follows: TGTGCCAGTAGCAGTCAGGGGAATGAGCAGTTCTTC.

This chain uses TRBV5-8 with TRBJ1-2, with 9 positions matching TRBD1. This CDR3 is built from 15 residues. Germline assignment: CDR1 SGHTS and CDR2 YDEGEE. V gave up 4 bases and J gave up 2 bases; unmatched junction bases: 6. The CDR3: CASSLTGGANYGYTF. DNA of the CDR3: TGTGCCAGCAGCCTCACAGGGGGCGCAAACTATGGCTACACCTTC.

This clone was observed a handful of times. The chain recombines TRBV13 with TRBJ2-7, with 9 bases lining up with TRBD1. V lost 3 bases, J lost 5 bases, and 8 bases stayed unmatched. Germline CDR1 reads PRHDT; CDR2 reads FYEKMQ (reference sequence). The CDR3 covers 15 residues. For the CDR3, the DNA is TGTGCCAGCAGCTTTTCCGGGACAGGGATCGACGAGCAGTACTTC. It codes for CASSFSGTGIDEQYF.

The chain is built from TRBV25-1 and TRBJ2-1; TRBD2 might be the D (5 bases). The CDR3 runs to 15 residues. The germline CDR1 and CDR2 sequences are MGHDK and SYGVNS. Trimming pared 5 bases from V and 8 bases from J, leaving 19 bases between. CDR3 DNA sequence: TGTGCCAGCAGTAACCGGGATTCTCCTTACGATGAGCAGTTCTTC. Its translation: CASSNRDSPYDEQFF.

The V call is TRBV7-2, the J call TRBJ2-3, with TRBD2 matching 8 bases. V shed 4 bases and J 1 base; nucleotides not matched to a gene: 4. Germline V gives CDR1 SGHTA, CDR2 FQGNSA. This CDR3 comprises 15 residues. The CDR3 loop reads CASSSGTSRTDTQYF. CDR3 bases: TGTGCCAGCAGCTCCGGGACTAGTCGCACAGATACGCAGTATTTT. The complete variable domain, with remaining parts taken from reference TRBV7-2 and TRBJ2-3, reads GAGVSQSPSNKVTEKGKDVELRCDPISGHTALYWYRQSLGQGLEFLIYFQGNSAPDKSGLPSDRFSAERTGGSVSTLTIQRTQQEDSAVYLCASSSGTSRTDTQYFGPGTRLTVL.

The chain recombines TRBV11-1 with TRBJ2-1, with 9 bases that match TRBD2. CDR3 size: 15 residues. Losses at the gene ends were 3 bases for V and 9 bases for J; bases not matched to a gene: 9. Looked up from germline, CDR1 is SGHAT and CDR2 is FQDESV (reference sequence). The CDR3: CASSFGAGGAGEQFF. The CDR3 DNA reads TGTGCCAGCAGCTTCGGGGCGGGAGGGGCCGGTGAGCAGTTCTTC. Variable domain in full (rest from reference TRBV11-1 and TRBJ2-1): EAEVAQSPRYKITEKSQAVAFWCDPISGHATLYWYRQILGQGPELLVQFQDESVVDDSQLPKDRFSAERLKGVDSTLKIQPAELGDSAMYLCASSFGAGGAGEQFFGPGTRLTVL.

This sequence joins TRBV15 and TRBJ1-2; tentatively, D is TRBD1 (5 bases). Trimming removed 3 bases from V and 0 bases from J, with 5 bases in between. The CDR3 covers 13 residues. The germline V gene has CDR1 LNHNV and CDR2 YYDKDF (reference sequence). CDR3 DNA: TGTGCCACCAGCAGGACAGCTAACTATGGCTACACCTTC. Its protein is CATSRTANYGYTF.

The gene calls are TRBV4-3 and TRBJ1-1; D remains unclear. Trimming removed 0 bases from V and 7 bases from J, with 21 bases in between. The length of the CDR3 is 17 residues. The germline gives CDR1 LGHNA, CDR2 YSLEER. The CDR3 DNA reads as TGCGCCAGCAGCCAAGATCGAGCCAAGGGAGGGCGTCATGAAGCTTTCTTT. It is translated as CASSQDRAKGGRHEAFF.

This rearrangement joins TRBV6-1 to TRBJ2-3; 8 bases map to TRBD1. This CDR3 region has 14 residues. Trimming took 3 bases from V and 6 from J; bases not matched to a gene: 5. Per the germline V gene, CDR1 is MNHNS and CDR2 is SASEGT. CDR3 loop: CASSEGQVTDTQYF. The CDR3 nucleotides are TGTGCCAGCAGTGAGGGACAGGTAACCGATACGCAGTATTTT.

Details on this clone: This could be a read error, since a much larger clone is one nucleotide away. V usage is TRBV5-5 and J usage is TRBJ2-7, with D possibly TRBD1 on 6 matching bases. This CDR3 is 14 amino acids long. V was shortened by 0 bases and J by 0 bases, with 7 bases between the two germline ends. Germline CDR1 and CDR2: SGHKS and YYEKEE (reference sequence). The CDR3, as DNA: TGTGCCAGCAGCTTGGAACAGGGCTCCTACGAGCAGTACTTC. This encodes CASSLEQGSYEQYF. Complete variable domain (other parts from reference TRBV5-5 and TRBJ2-7): DAGVTQSPTHLIKTRGQQVTLRCSPISGHKSVSWYQQVLGQGPQFIFQYYEKEERGRGNFPDRFSARQFPNYSSELNVNALLLGDSALYLCASSLEQGSYEQYFGPGTRLTVT.